This T cell receptor beta chain originates from a study of T-cell reconstitution after alpha-beta-depleted transplantation in children. The TCRbeta library incorporated unique molecular identifiers. TCRdb called the PCR reads again in MiXCR, with one record for every CDR3 protein. In the table there are about 140,000 distinct CDR3 sequences, roughly 8.8% of which are singletons. This clonotype has at least ten counts. Sequencing used PBMCs, mostly from graft donor cells, obtained 180 days after TCRalphabeta/CD19-depleted stem cell transplant. The origin of this receptor is a female patient between 2 and 10 years old who had a stem cell transplant for congenital amegakaryocytic thrombocytopenia, so the T cells may come from the graft donor.

The CDR3 DNA follows: TGTGCCAGTAAAGAGACTAGCGGTAACAATGAGCAGTTCTTC. This sequence encodes CASKETSGNNEQFF. This chain connects TRBV19 to TRBJ2-1; 9 bases match TRBD2. V was clipped by 7 bases and J by 5 bases; unmatched bases: 6. Per germline, CDR1 LNHDA and CDR2 SQIVND (reference sequence). The CDR3 runs to 14 residues.